The 9 T cell receptor beta chains in this list originate from one sample, sequenced in a study of T cells in Graves' hyperthyroidism and ophthalmopathy. From RNA transcripts, TCR beta CDR3 regions were amplified. A set of HTBI primers served as the primers for a first-round RT-PCR of the TCR CDR3. TCRdb re-called the multiplex PCR reads with MiXCR, one entry per CDR3 protein. The repertoire holds about 610,000 distinct CDR3 sequences, with around 46% as singletons. Sequenced sample: peripheral blood or thyroid tissue (not recorded which). The receptors here all came from a woman under 30 with Graves' hyperthyroidism.

The rearrangement links TRBV13 to TRBJ2-7; TRBD2 matches at 7 bases. The ends lost 6 bases at V and 7 bases at J; junction bases unmatched: 12. Germline V gene lookup returns CDR1 PRHDT and CDR2 FYEKMQ (reference sequence). CDR3 length: 14 amino acids. CDR3 DNA: TGTGCCAGCAGTGACGGGACTACCAACAATGAGCAGTACTTC. Its protein product is CASSDGTTNNEQYF.

This clonotype was found many times. The chain's CDR3 is CASSLEGLRSLSGNTIYF. The CDR3 nucleotides are TGCGCCAGCAGCTTGGAAGGTTTGAGGTCACTCTCTGGAAACACCATATATTTT. The V gene is TRBV5-1, the J gene TRBJ1-3; D not certain. Germline CDR1 and CDR2: SGHRS and YFSETQ. The germline V and J ends were trimmed by 0 bases and 0 bases, with 16 bases remaining between them. The length of the CDR3 is 18 residues.

Of note for this clonotype: The CDR3 ends on some other residue instead of the conserved phenylalanine or tryptophan, so this is likely a read error. J is TRBJ2-7 and V is TRBV11-1; D unresolved. In germline, CDR1 is SGHAT, CDR2 FQDESV (reference sequence). This CDR3 region has 13 residues. Here the CDR3 reads CASSLDGPYEQYL. In nucleotides, the CDR3 is TGTGCCAGCAGTTTAGACGGACCCTACGAGCAGTACCTC.

This clonotype was detected ten times or more. The CDR3 protein is CASRHPGHPEQYF. The DNA of the CDR3 is TGTGCCAGCAGACACCCGGGACACCCCGAGCAGTACTTC. The V gene is TRBV12-3 or TRBV12-4, the J gene TRBJ2-7; TRBD1 is a possible D gene (6 bases). The CDR3 has 13 amino acids. V was shortened by 6 bases and J by 6 bases, with 15 bases between the two germline ends.

V is TRBV5-1 and J is TRBJ1-1; possible D gene TRBD1, 5 bases. The CDR3 consists of 14 residues. Germline CDR1 SGHRS, CDR2 YFSETQ. V shed 0 bases and J shed 7 bases, with 13 bases lying between them. The CDR3, as DNA: TGCGCCAGCAGCTTGGACAGGACCTACAATGAAGCTTTCTTT. Encoded protein: CASSLDRTYNEAFF.

This clonotype was picked up many times. The rearrangement links TRBV10-3 to TRBJ1-2; weak D call: TRBD1 (6 bases). Germline CDR1 ENHRY, CDR2 SYGVKD. The CDR3 extends over 17 amino acids. V was shortened by 4 bases and J by 0 bases, with 18 bases between the two germline ends. The CDR3: CAISAPGGGWPNYGYTF. The CDR3 DNA sequence: TGTGCCATCAGTGCCCCTGGGGGGGGCTGGCCTAACTATGGCTACACCTTC.

As to this clonotype: The conserved phenylalanine or tryptophan normally closing the CDR3 is absent here, so this likely arose from a read error. The limits of the CDR3 on the DNA are not certain, so only TCRdb's listed CDR3 is given. The V call is TRBV20-1, the J call TRBJ2-6; TRBD1 is the table's D call, not checked against the DNA. Germline values: CDR1 DFQATT, CDR2 SNEGSKA (reference sequence). The CDR3 spans 16 residues, counting both ends. The CDR3 region is CSAPDRGPSGANVLVL.

With regard to this clonotype: A much larger clone lies one base from this, so it may be a read error. This chain uses TRBV12-3 or TRBV12-4 with TRBJ1-1; D is possibly TRBD1 (6 bases). V was clipped by 2 bases and J by 3 bases, with 16 bases between them. CDR3 length equals 16 residues. The CDR3 region is CASSLFGGLGDTEAFF. The DNA of the CDR3 is TGTGCCAGCAGTTTATTCGGGGGGCTGGGAGACACTGAAGCTTTCTTT.

The chain employs TRBV19 and TRBJ1-1, with TRBD1 matching 7 bases. Unmatched junction bases numbered 19, after V lost 6 bases and J lost 0 bases. The CDR3 consists of 19 residues. CDR1 and CDR2 from the germline V gene are LNHDA and SQIVND (reference sequence). CDR3 loop: CASRDRFRWGAEMNTEAFF. In DNA form, the CDR3 reads TGTGCCAGTAGGGACAGGTTCCGTTGGGGGGCGGAGATGAACACTGAAGCTTTCTTT. The complete variable domain, with remaining parts taken from reference TRBV19 and TRBJ1-1, reads DGGITQSPKYLFRKEGQNVTLSCEQNLNHDAMYWYRQDPGQGLRLIYYSQIVNDFQKGDIAEGYSVSREKKESFPLTVTSAQKNPTAFYLCASRDRFRWGAEMNTEAFFGQGTRLTVV.